These 27 T cell receptor beta chains came from one sample sequenced in a study of chemoradiotherapy in HPV16-positive cancers. Clones were read by immunoSEQ multiplex PCR, and TCRdb kept only the in-frame ones, dropping some. The repertoire consists of 15,000 to 20,000 clones, with 89% occurring once and the leading ten covering more than 2%. The sample in question was blood, obtained from a patient who underwent chemoradiotherapy. These receptors all stem from a human donor with HPV-associated anogenital cancer.

The chain links TRBV5-1 to TRBJ2-7; 8 bases map to TRBD2. Trimming took 0 bases from V and 4 from J; bases not matched to a gene: 12. This CDR3 spans 17 amino acids. CDR1 and CDR2 (germline): SGHRS, YFSETQ. As DNA, the CDR3 is TGCGCCAGCAGCTTGGGGGTAGCGGGAAAGTCACGTTACGAGCAGTACTTC. Its protein product is CASSLGVAGKSRYEQYF.

The genes are TRBV29-1 and TRBJ1-1; D is unresolved. The CDR3 loop spans 13 amino acids. The germline V gene has CDR1 SQVTM and CDR2 ANQGSEA. Trimming removed 5 bases from V and 3 bases from J, with 13 bases in between. CDR3 sequence (DNA): TGCAGCGTTCGTACCCGTTGGGACACTGAAGCTTTCTTT. As protein: CSVRTRWDTEAFF.

The chain couples TRBV5-6 to TRBJ1-1; D unclear. The germline gives CDR1 SGHDT, CDR2 YYEEEE. Trimming shortened V by 4 bases and J by 4 bases, and 11 bases separated the two germline ends. The CDR3 is 13 residues long. CDR3 sequence (DNA): TGTGCCAGCAGCCGCCCCGCGGGCACTGAAGCTTTCTTT. Amino acid sequence: CASSRPAGTEAFF.

The chain uses TRBV6-4 and TRBJ2-1, with D perhaps being TRBD1 or TRBD2 (5 bases each). V shed 3 bases and J shed 2 bases, with 14 bases lying between them. The CDR3 is 16 residues long. In germline, CDR1 is MRHNA, CDR2 SNTAGT. CDR3 protein: CASSERGQGAYNEQFF. In DNA, the CDR3 is TGTGCCAGCAGTGAGAGAGGCCAGGGAGCCTACAATGAGCAGTTCTTC.

CDR3 residues: CSVEGDRWDTDTQYF. The CDR3 DNA follows: TGCAGCGTTGAGGGGGACAGGTGGGACACAGATACGCAGTATTTT. J is TRBJ2-3 and V is TRBV29-1; 8 bases are a match to TRBD1. Germline assignment: CDR1 SQVTM and CDR2 ANQGSEA. J lost 2 bases, V lost 3 bases, and 7 bases had no gene match. The CDR3 totals 15 residues.

V is TRBV7-9 and J is TRBJ1-2; the D is unclear. This CDR3 has 15 residues. V was clipped by 7 bases and J by 0 bases, with 15 bases between them. Germline V CDR1 and CDR2: SEHNR, FQNEAQ (reference sequence). CDR3 residues: CASTEFGSANYGYTF. Written as DNA, the CDR3 is TGTGCCAGCACGGAATTTGGCAGCGCTAACTATGGCTACACCTTC.

This chain uses TRBV25-1 with TRBJ2-6, with D unclear. Trimming stripped 2 bases from V and 4 bases from J, with 12 bases between. The CDR3 runs to 16 residues. Germline CDR1 and CDR2: MGHDK and SYGVNS. The CDR3 protein is CASSEPTLAGANVLTF. The DNA for the CDR3 is TGTGCCAGCAGTGAACCGACACTCGCGGGGGCCAACGTCCTGACTTTC.

The chain's CDR3 is CASRRLGDTGELFF. DNA of the CDR3: TGTGCCAGTCGAAGACTAGGCGACACCGGGGAGCTGTTTTTT. The J gene is TRBJ2-2, the V gene TRBV19; maybe TRBD2 (6 bases). Germline CDR1 reads LNHDA; CDR2 reads SQIVND (reference sequence). The CDR3 runs 14 residues. The V and J ends lost 8 bases and 3 bases respectively, with 13 bases between them.

The chain links TRBV30 to TRBJ2-7, with a possible D match to TRBD2 (6 bases). The CDR3 extends over 14 amino acids. Germline V lookup: CDR1 GTSNPN, CDR2 SVGIG (reference sequence). Between the trimmed V and J ends, which lost 2 bases and 3 bases, there was a span of 14 bases. The CDR3 nucleotides read TGTGCCTGGAGTTCAGGCGGGATCCGCTACGAGCAGTACTTC. Translation gives CAWSSGGIRYEQYF.

The chain couples TRBV29-1 to TRBJ1-2; D unresolved. The CDR3 covers 13 residues. Trimming pared 4 bases from V and 3 bases from J, leaving 12 bases between. Germline assignment: CDR1 SQVTM and CDR2 ANQGSEA. The CDR3 loop is CSVGITDHYGYTF. The CDR3 DNA sequence: TGCAGCGTTGGGATTACAGATCACTATGGCTACACCTTC.

This clone was observed a single time. The chain is built from TRBV11-2 and TRBJ1-4, with D unclear. Trimming took 5 bases from V and 3 from J, leaving 10 bases between them. CDR1 and CDR2 (germline): SGHAT, FQNNGV. This CDR3 is built from 14 residues. CDR3 nucleotide sequence: TGTGCCAGCAGCCCCGAAATCCCTAATGAAAAACTGTTTTTT. This translates into CASSPEIPNEKLFF.

The chain is built from TRBV5-1 and TRBJ1-2, with 11 bases identical to TRBD1. The CDR3 loop spans 15 amino acids. CDR1 and CDR2 (germline): SGHRS, YFSETQ. With V trimmed by 4 bases and J by 7 bases, 9 bases remained unmatched. CDR3 in amino acids: CASSQGQGAARGYTF. For the CDR3, the DNA is TGCGCCAGCAGCCAAGGACAGGGGGCGGCCCGTGGCTACACCTTC.

The rearrangement uses TRBV11-2 and TRBJ2-5, with 7 bases fitting TRBD2. The CDR3 loop spans 15 amino acids. Germline CDR1 SGHAT, CDR2 FQNNGV. Losses at the gene ends were 4 bases for V and 2 bases for J; bases not matched to a gene: 7. The DNA for the CDR3 is TGTGCCAGCAGCTCCGTCCTAGCGGATCAAGAGACCCAGTACTTC. This encodes CASSSVLADQETQYF.

This chain connects TRBV19 to TRBJ1-2; D is unclear. This CDR3 spans 14 amino acids. CDR1 is LNHDA and CDR2 is SQIVND in the germline V gene (reference sequence). Deletions cut 0 bases from V and 3 bases from J, with 8 bases between. CDR3 loop: CASSIEAGDYGYTF. CDR3 bases: TGTGCCAGTAGTATAGAGGCAGGAGACTATGGCTACACCTTC.

The chain carries TRBV12-2 and TRBJ2-1; the D call TRBD2 from the table was never checked on the DNA. TRBV12-2 is given as a pseudogene. The CDR3 spans 14 residues. The CDR3, as DNA: TGTGCAAGTCGCTTCAAGCGGGTATTCAATGAGCAGTTCTTC. Protein: CASRFKRVFNEQFF.

The rearrangement joins TRBV7-2 to TRBJ2-7, with D possibly being TRBD2 (6 bases). The CDR3 has 14 residues. Trimming cost V 5 bases and J 2 bases, with 13 bases left between them. Germline V lookup: CDR1 SGHTA, CDR2 FQGNSA. The CDR3 nucleotides are TGTGCCAGCAGCGCCGGGACTCATACCTACGAGCAGTACTTC. It codes for CASSAGTHTYEQYF.

This clone was recorded only once. V is TRBV6-1 and J is TRBJ2-3; no firm D call. V gave up 7 bases and J gave up 3 bases, with 11 bases separating them. CDR3 size: 13 residues. Germline CDR1 MNHNS, CDR2 SASEGT. CDR3 region: CASIPGGTDTQYF. The CDR3 bases are TGTGCCAGCATCCCTGGCGGAACAGATACGCAGTATTTT.

This rearrangement joins TRBV5-4 to TRBJ2-7, with D possibly being TRBD1 or TRBD2 (5 bases each). V lost 4 bases and J 1 base, leaving 9 bases between the germline ends. CDR1 is SGHNT and CDR2 is YYREEE in the germline V gene (reference sequence). This CDR3 region has 13 residues. The CDR3 loop reads CASSRDRSYEQYF. For the CDR3, the DNA is TGTGCCAGCAGCCGGGACCGTTCCTACGAGCAGTACTTC.

This chain joins TRBV7-2 and TRBJ2-7, with 8 bases matching TRBD1. This CDR3 comprises 15 residues. With 4 bases clipped from V and 3 bases from J, the junction kept 8 bases outside the gene matches. Germline lookup yields CDR1 SGHTA and CDR2 FQGNSA. The CDR3 nucleotides are TGTGCCAGCAGCTCGCCAGGGGGCACGCGCTACGAGCAGTACTTC. The encoded protein is CASSSPGGTRYEQYF.

The rearrangement joins TRBV9 to TRBJ2-1; no firm D call. The CDR3 runs to 11 residues. V was pared by 3 bases and J by 5 bases, with 3 bases between. Germline V gene sequence: CDR1 SGDLS, CDR2 YYNGEE. The CDR3 is CASSGHNEQFF. Written as DNA, the CDR3 is TGTGCCAGCAGCGGCCACAATGAGCAGTTCTTC.

This sequence joins TRBV28 and TRBJ1-1, with D maybe TRBD1 (5 bases). The V and J ends lost 5 bases and 0 bases respectively, with 7 bases between them. CDR3 length: 13 residues. Germline assignment: CDR1 MDHEN and CDR2 SYDVKM. The CDR3 DNA follows: TGTGCCAGCAGTAGGACAATGAACACTGAAGCTTTCTTT. Translating it yields CASSRTMNTEAFF.

The chain links TRBV29-1 to TRBJ1-2, with TRBD1 identical over 7 bases. The germline V gene has CDR1 SQVTM and CDR2 ANQGSEA. The trim removed 6 bases at V and 8 bases at J, leaving 12 bases unmatched. This CDR3 spans 13 amino acids. The CDR3 region has the DNA TGCAGCGTCGACCCTACAGGGGTAGGAGGCTACACCTTC. This codes for CSVDPTGVGGYTF.

The chain has TRBV4-1 and TRBJ1-1; D not certain. In germline, CDR1 is MGHRA, CDR2 YSYEKL. The V end lost 0 bases, the J end lost 1 base, and 9 bases lay between the germline ends. The CDR3 totals 15 residues. CDR3 bases: TGCGCCAGCAGCCAAGAGACAATCCCGAACACTGAAGCTTTCTTT. Translating it yields CASSQETIPNTEAFF.

The rearrangement uses TRBV18 and TRBJ2-2; possible D gene TRBD1, 6 bases. The length of the CDR3 is 16 residues. Germline V lookup: CDR1 KGHSH, CDR2 LQKENI. Trimming removed 3 bases from V and 2 bases from J, with 13 bases in between. The CDR3 protein is CASSPMTGINTGELFF. The CDR3 DNA is TGTGCCAGCTCACCTATGACAGGAATTAACACCGGGGAGCTGTTTTTT.

The rearrangement joins TRBV7-8 to TRBJ1-2; D is perhaps TRBD1 (6 bases). Per the germline V gene, CDR1 is SGHVS and CDR2 is FQNEAQ. CDR3 length: 14 amino acids. Trimming pared 0 bases from V and 3 bases from J, leaving 8 bases between. CDR3 sequence: CASSLAGTHYGYTF. CDR3 coding DNA: TGTGCCAGCAGCTTAGCGGGGACACACTATGGCTACACCTTC. Full variable domain (missing parts from reference TRBV7-8 and TRBJ1-2): GAGVSQSPRYKVAKRGQDVALRCDPISGHVSLFWYQQALGQGPEFLTYFQNEAQLDKSGLPSDRFFAERPEGSVSTLKIQRTQQEDSAVYLCASSLAGTHYGYTFGSGTRLTVV.

The genes are TRBV30 and TRBJ2-3; tentatively, D is TRBD1 (6 bases). Germline CDR1 reads GTSNPN; CDR2 reads SVGIG (reference sequence). The CDR3 spans 13 residues. The germline V and J ends were trimmed by 3 bases and 4 bases, with 11 bases remaining between them. The CDR3 DNA sequence: TGTGCCTGGAGCAGCCAGGGGTCAGATACGCAGTATTTT. It is translated as CAWSSQGSDTQYF.

The genes are TRBV5-4 and TRBJ1-4; no clear D gene. The ends were cut back, 2 bases at V and 3 bases at J, with 8 bases in the middle. The CDR3 is 14 amino acids. Germline CDR1 reads SGHNT; CDR2 reads YYREEE (reference sequence). CDR3 sequence (DNA): TGTGCCAGCAGCTTTGGGTTGGCTAATGAAAAACTGTTTTTT. Translating it yields CASSFGLANEKLFF.